Sequencing of this TCR beta chain was carried out in a study of cytomegalovirus exposure and HLA in healthy donors. The V gene lost 6 bases and the J gene lost 1 base, with 15 bases spanning the gap. Germline V gene data show CDR1 as MNHNY and CDR2 as SVGAGI (reference sequence). The length of the CDR3 is 15 residues. Generated by immunoSEQ multiplex PCR, the TCRdb table keeps only in-frame clones and is missing some. The table has about 200,000 clones, about 81% seen once; the top ten hold less than 1.5%. The V gene is TRBV6-6, the J gene TRBJ1-1, with D maybe TRBD1 (6 bases). The TCR was taken from a woman aged 25 to 39 in good health and CMV-seronegative. The sequenced sample consisted of PBMCs. In DNA, the CDR3 is TGTGCCAGCAGATCCCGGGACACCTCGAACACTGAAGCTTTCTTT. This sequence encodes CASRSRDTSNTEAFF.